Presented here are 31 T cell receptor beta chains from one specimen sequenced in a study of blood T cell repertoires in COVID-19. Here immunoSEQ multiplex PCR was the method, and the copy in TCRdb shows in-frame clones only, minus some. The sample carries a few hundred thousand clones, approximately 91% recorded once. The sample comprised PBMCs or T cells enriched from blood (not recorded which). The receptors were gathered from a woman aged 40 to 49 who had recovered from COVID-19.

This chain connects TRBV25-1 to TRBJ2-5; a possible D gene is TRBD1 (5 bases). Germline assignment: CDR1 MGHDK and CDR2 SYGVNS. The V and J ends lost 6 bases and 3 bases respectively, with 17 bases between them. The CDR3 totals 15 residues. The CDR3: CASSRTDKDEETQYF. CDR3 nucleotides: TGTGCCAGCAGCAGAACGGACAAGGATGAAGAGACCCAGTACTTC. The complete variable domain, with remaining parts taken from reference TRBV25-1 and TRBJ2-5, reads EADIYQTPRYLVIGTGKKITLECSQTMGHDKMYWYQQDPGMELHLIHYSYGVNSTEKGDLSSESTVSRIRTEHFPLTLESARPSHTSQYLCASSRTDKDEETQYFGPGTRLLVL.

CDR3 nucleotide sequence: TGTGCCAGCAGCAAAGGGGCTAGCGGGAGAGGCGAGCAGTACTTC. Amino acids: CASSKGASGRGEQYF. The rearrangement links TRBV3-1 (or the pseudogene TRBV3-2) to TRBJ2-7; 10 bases agree with TRBD2. The CDR3 runs to 15 residues. J gave up 6 bases and V 5 bases, and 10 bases lay outside the gene matches. CDR1 and CDR2 from the germline V gene are LGHDT and YNNKEL (reference sequence).

The V gene is TRBV5-1, the J gene TRBJ2-3, with a weak D call TRBD2 (6 bases). The V end was cut by 4 bases, the J end by 1 base, with 10 bases between. Germline loops: CDR1 SGHRS, CDR2 YFSETQ. This CDR3 is 14 amino acids long. CDR3 protein: CASSLAIRTDTQYF. Written as DNA, the CDR3 is TGCGCCAGCAGCCTAGCGATACGCACAGATACGCAGTATTTT.

This chain links TRBV2 with TRBJ2-1; 8 bases fit TRBD2. The CDR3 contains 13 residues. Germline trimming cut 6 bases from V and 6 bases from J; bases unmatched to any gene: 4. The germline gives CDR1 SNHLY, CDR2 FYNNEI. This CDR3 is CASRPGTSNEQFF. In DNA form, the CDR3 reads TGTGCCAGCAGACCCGGGACTAGCAATGAGCAGTTCTTC.

This chain connects TRBV5-4 to TRBJ2-1; 7 bases fit TRBD1. Germline V gives CDR1 SGHNT, CDR2 YYREEE (reference sequence). The CDR3 sequence is 18 residues long. Trimming cost V 0 bases and J 0 bases; bases outside gene matches: 9. CDR3: CASSLAGGNRGSYNEQFF. CDR3 nucleotides: TGTGCCAGCAGCTTGGCCGGTGGTAACAGGGGCTCCTACAATGAGCAGTTCTTC.

This clone turned up a few times. The chain joins TRBV28 to TRBJ1-2, with a possible D match to TRBD1 (6 bases). With 4 bases removed from V and 3 bases from J, the gap between germline ends came to 12 bases. CDR3 length equals 14 residues. CDR1 is MDHEN, CDR2 SYDVKM, per germline. CDR3 nucleotide sequence: TGTGCCAGCAGTTGGACGGGGGGCGACTATGGCTACACCTTC. Residues: CASSWTGGDYGYTF.

V usage is TRBV28 and J usage is TRBJ1-5; D may be TRBD1 (6 bases). The CDR3 covers 13 residues. The V end lost 8 bases, the J end lost 6 bases, and 14 bases lay between the germline ends. Germline CDR1 and CDR2: MDHEN and SYDVKM. The CDR3 DNA is TGTGCCAGCCGCCCTCGGGGGGCTCAGCCCCAGCATTTT. This translates into CASRPRGAQPQHF.

The rearrangement joins TRBV13 to TRBJ2-1; 11 bases agree with TRBD2. Losses at the gene ends were 2 bases for V and 5 bases for J; bases not matched to a gene: 2. Germline lookup yields CDR1 PRHDT and CDR2 FYEKMQ (reference sequence). This CDR3 contains 15 residues. The CDR3: CASSLLAGGHNEQFF. CDR3 in DNA: TGTGCCAGCAGCTTACTAGCGGGAGGTCACAATGAGCAGTTCTTC.

This clone was counted only a few times. This sequence joins TRBV9 and TRBJ2-6, with 10 bases lining up with TRBD2. Germline trimming cut 3 bases from V and 0 bases from J; bases unmatched to any gene: 9. CDR3 length: 19 amino acids. Germline V gives CDR1 SGDLS, CDR2 YYNGEE. The CDR3 sequence: CASSDRTSGPNSGANVLTF. The CDR3 coding sequence is TGTGCCAGCAGCGATCGGACTAGCGGACCGAACTCTGGGGCCAACGTCCTGACTTTC.

This clone has only one observation. This chain connects TRBV19 to TRBJ2-1; D might be TRBD2 (7 bases). Trimming removed 5 bases at V and 10 bases at J, with 21 bases between. Germline V gene sequence: CDR1 LNHDA, CDR2 SQIVND (reference sequence). This CDR3 is 15 amino acids long. DNA of the CDR3: TGTGCCAGTAGTTTACAGGGCCCGGCGGGACTAGAGCAGTTCTTC. It encodes CASSLQGPAGLEQFF.

The chain joins TRBV2 to TRBJ1-4; D is undetermined. V lost 6 bases to trimming and J lost 0 bases, with 14 bases between them. The CDR3 is 16 residues long. CDR1 is SNHLY and CDR2 is FYNNEI in the germline V gene. For the CDR3, the DNA is TGTGCCAGCAGGAACCCACGACAAGCAACTAATGAAAAACTGTTTTTT. It encodes CASRNPRQATNEKLFF.

The rearrangement joins TRBV30 to TRBJ1-1; weak D call: TRBD1 (6 bases). Trimming took off 2 bases at V and 6 bases at J, with 13 bases between the two ends. The CDR3 spans 13 residues. Germline lookup yields CDR1 GTSNPN and CDR2 SVGIG (reference sequence). The CDR3 protein is CAWSPTGWAEAFF. The CDR3 region has the DNA TGTGCCTGGAGTCCTACAGGGTGGGCTGAAGCTTTCTTT.

This clone occurred once. The chain links TRBV19 to TRBJ1-6; a weak D match, TRBD1 (5 bases). The germline V gene has CDR1 LNHDA and CDR2 SQIVND (reference sequence). With 3 bases removed from V and 10 bases from J, the gap between germline ends came to 13 bases. The CDR3 sequence is 14 residues long. The CDR3 sequence is CASSIPAGQSPLHF. As DNA, the CDR3 is TGTGCCAGTAGTATCCCGGCAGGGCAGTCACCCCTCCACTTT.

The gene calls are TRBV25-1 and TRBJ1-1; a possible D gene is TRBD1 (5 bases). CDR3 length: 14 amino acids. The V end was cut by 1 base, the J end by 4 bases, with 10 bases between. CDR1 MGHDK and CDR2 SYGVNS come from the germline V gene. The CDR3 loop reads CASSESKGATEAFF. For the CDR3, the DNA is TGTGCCAGCAGTGAATCTAAAGGGGCCACTGAAGCTTTCTTT.

The J gene is TRBJ2-3, the V gene TRBV7-9, with 9 bases lining up with TRBD1. CDR3 length equals 14 residues. The germline V gene encodes CDR1 SEHNR and CDR2 FQNEAQ (reference sequence). With 4 bases clipped from V and 7 bases from J, the junction kept 6 bases outside the gene matches. The CDR3 DNA sequence: TGTGCCAGCAGCTCCCCGGACAGGGGTTATACGCAGTATTTT. Amino acid sequence: CASSSPDRGYTQYF.

The chain joins TRBV14 to TRBJ2-5; the match to TRBD2 covers 14 bases. The V and J ends lost 1 base and 4 bases, in that order; junction bases with no gene match: 5. Germline V lookup: CDR1 SGHDN, CDR2 FVKESK. There are 17 residues in the CDR3. The chain's CDR3 is CASSQALGLAGGETQYF. Here the CDR3 DNA reads TGTGCCAGCAGCCAAGCCCTTGGACTAGCGGGGGGAGAGACCCAGTACTTC.

V gene TRBV28 combines with J gene TRBJ2-7; 7 bases map to TRBD1. With V trimmed by 6 bases and J by 5 bases, 4 bases remained unmatched. Germline-derived CDR1 and CDR2 are MDHEN and SYDVKM. The CDR3 has 12 residues. The CDR3 nucleotides are TGTGCCAGCAGACAGGGGTCTCACGAGCAGTACTTC. Its translation is CASRQGSHEQYF.

V usage is TRBV5-1 and J usage is TRBJ2-4; D perhaps matches TRBD1 (7 bases). The V and J ends lost 4 bases and 6 bases respectively, with 14 bases between them. The CDR3 covers 14 residues. Germline-derived CDR1 and CDR2 are SGHRS and YFSETQ. The CDR3, as DNA: TGCGCCAGCAGCGAGGGACAGACTAGAAACATTCAGTACTTC. It encodes CASSEGQTRNIQYF.

The chain couples TRBV2 to TRBJ1-1; D call uncertain. V shed 8 bases and J shed 0 bases, with 4 bases lying between them. The CDR3 covers 11 residues. CDR1 is SNHLY and CDR2 is FYNNEI in the germline V gene. The CDR3, as DNA: TGTGCCAGCCTTCTGAACACTGAAGCTTTCTTT. Its protein is CASLLNTEAFF.

The chain employs TRBV7-9 and TRBJ1-5; TRBD1 might be the D (6 bases). V was trimmed by 5 bases and J by 3 bases, leaving 14 bases between them. Per germline, CDR1 SEHNR and CDR2 FQNEAQ (reference sequence). There are 15 residues in the CDR3. DNA of the CDR3: TGTGCCAGCAGCCTGGGGGGGCTCCCCAATCAGCCCCAGCATTTT. This encodes CASSLGGLPNQPQHF.

The chain combines TRBV19 with TRBJ2-2; 7 positions agree with TRBD1. The germline gives CDR1 LNHDA, CDR2 SQIVND (reference sequence). Trimming at V came to 6 bases and at J to 0 bases, leaving 1 base not matched to a gene. The CDR3 is 14 amino acids. In nucleotides, the CDR3 is TGTGCCAGTAGGCAGGGGGCGAACACCGGGGAGCTGTTTTTT. Its protein product is CASRQGANTGELFF.

The chain links TRBV12-5 to TRBJ1-2, with 8 bases that match TRBD1. The CDR3 consists of 17 residues. The germline V gene has CDR1 LGHNT and CDR2 FRNRAP. Trimming at V came to 5 bases and at J to 4 bases, leaving 15 bases not matched to a gene. The CDR3 nucleotides are TGTGCTAGTGGTCCCTTCGGTCCAGGGGGCGCCGGCTATGGCTACACCTTC. Translating it yields CASGPFGPGGAGYGYTF.

V is TRBV2 and J is TRBJ2-3, with D perhaps matching TRBD1 (6 bases). This CDR3 has 15 residues. CDR1 and CDR2 (germline): SNHLY, FYNNEI. V was pared by 9 bases and J by 3 bases, with 19 bases between. CDR3 region: CARSLGAGRTDTQYF. CDR3 nucleotide sequence: TGTGCCAGATCTCTGGGGGCAGGGCGGACAGATACGCAGTATTTT.

The chain carries TRBV11-1 and TRBJ1-1, with D possibly TRBD1 on 5 matching bases. The CDR3 covers 14 residues. The ends were cut back, 5 bases at V and 1 base at J, with 11 bases in the middle. The V gene's germline CDR1 is SGHAT and CDR2 FQDESV (reference sequence). The CDR3: CASSEPGGNTEAFF. CDR3 bases: TGTGCCAGCAGCGAGCCGGGGGGGAACACTGAAGCTTTCTTT.

With regard to this clone: Its ends do not fully match the called genes, so a read error is possible. V gene TRBV7-6 combines with J gene TRBJ1-3; TRBD1 aligns across 11 bases. Per the germline V gene, CDR1 is SGHVS and CDR2 is FNYEAQ. This CDR3 is 15 amino acids long. The CDR3 sequence is CASSLSWGQGVPRDF. In nucleotides, the CDR3 is TGTGCCAGCAGCCTATCTTGGGGACAGGGGGTTCCCCGGGATTTT.

The rearrangement joins TRBV9 to TRBJ1-3; D is unresolved. From germline, CDR1 is SGDLS and CDR2 YYNGEE. Trimming left V 2 bases short and J 7 bases short, with 10 bases between. CDR3 length equals 13 residues. CDR3: CASSVGGSNTIYF. CDR3 coding DNA: TGTGCCAGCAGCGTGGGAGGGAGTAACACCATATATTTT. The entire variable domain, with the rest obtained from reference TRBV9 and TRBJ1-3, is as follows: DSGVTQTPKHLITATGQRVTLRCSPRSGDLSVYWYQQSLDQGLQFLIQYYNGEERAKGNILERFSAQQFPDLHSELNLSSLELGDSALYFCASSVGGSNTIYFGEGSWLTVV.

The V gene is TRBV4-1, the J gene TRBJ1-5; TRBD1 is a possible D gene (6 bases). The CDR3 totals 15 residues. The germline gives CDR1 MGHRA, CDR2 YSYEKL. Deletions cut 2 bases from V and 5 bases from J, with 13 bases between. The CDR3 sequence is CASSQMGGPDQPQHF. The CDR3 nucleotides are TGCGCCAGCAGCCAAATGGGGGGGCCCGATCAGCCCCAGCATTTT.

The genes are TRBV2 and TRBJ1-4; 7 bases map to TRBD1. CDR1 is SNHLY, CDR2 FYNNEI, per germline. V dropped 7 bases and J dropped 6; count of bases not matched to a gene: 8. The length of the CDR3 is 14 residues. The DNA for the CDR3 is TGTGCCAGCACCCTGACAGGGATGCATGAAAAACTGTTTTTT. Protein sequence: CASTLTGMHEKLFF.

The chain couples TRBV7-9 to TRBJ2-7, with TRBD2 matching 7 bases. The CDR3 covers 14 residues. Losses at the gene ends were 5 bases for V and 7 bases for J; bases not matched to a gene: 11. CDR1 SEHNR and CDR2 FQNEAQ come from the germline V gene (reference sequence). CDR3 nucleotides: TGTGCCAGCAGCAAAACGACTAGCCTCCTGGAGCAGTACTTC. The encoded protein is CASSKTTSLLEQYF.

This sequence joins TRBV5-1 and TRBJ1-4; 8 nucleotides line up with TRBD1. CDR3 length: 14 amino acids. The V gene's germline CDR1 is SGHRS and CDR2 YFSETQ. The V segment lost 5 bases and the J segment 5 bases; nucleotides outside the gene matches: 5. CDR3 protein: CASRGTGGNEKLFF. CDR3 DNA: TGCGCCAGCAGGGGGACAGGAGGCAATGAAAAACTGTTTTTT.

The chain couples TRBV19 to TRBJ1-6; 9 nucleotides agree with TRBD1. Germline trimming cut 4 bases from V and 0 bases from J; bases unmatched to any gene: 10. The CDR3 is made up of 19 amino acids. Germline-derived CDR1 and CDR2 are LNHDA and SQIVND (reference sequence). CDR3 region: CASSTHSGTGSSYNSPLHF. The CDR3 DNA is TGTGCCAGTAGTACCCATTCCGGGACAGGGAGCTCCTATAATTCACCCCTCCACTTT.